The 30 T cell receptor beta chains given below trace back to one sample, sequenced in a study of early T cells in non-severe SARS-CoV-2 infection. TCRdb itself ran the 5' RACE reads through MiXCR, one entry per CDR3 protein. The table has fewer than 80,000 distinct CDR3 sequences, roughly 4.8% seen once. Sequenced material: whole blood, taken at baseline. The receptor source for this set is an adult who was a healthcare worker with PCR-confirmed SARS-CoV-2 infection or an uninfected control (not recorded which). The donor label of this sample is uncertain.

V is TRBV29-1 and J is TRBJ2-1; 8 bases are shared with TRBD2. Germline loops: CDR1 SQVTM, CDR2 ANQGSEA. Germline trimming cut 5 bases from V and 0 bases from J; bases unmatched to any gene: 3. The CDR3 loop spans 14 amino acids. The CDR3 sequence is CSVRRGVSYNEQFF. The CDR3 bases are TGCAGCGTTAGGCGGGGGGTCTCCTACAATGAGCAGTTCTTC.

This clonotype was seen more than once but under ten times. The CDR3 loop reads CATESGQGYQPQHF. The CDR3 DNA reads TGTGCCACCGAATCGGGACAGGGCTATCAGCCCCAGCATTTT. The V gene is TRBV24-1, the J gene TRBJ1-5; TRBD1 matches 9 bases. The ends lost 9 bases at V and 5 bases at J; junction bases unmatched: 7. CDR3 size: 14 residues. Germline V gene lookup returns CDR1 KGHDR and CDR2 SFDVKD.

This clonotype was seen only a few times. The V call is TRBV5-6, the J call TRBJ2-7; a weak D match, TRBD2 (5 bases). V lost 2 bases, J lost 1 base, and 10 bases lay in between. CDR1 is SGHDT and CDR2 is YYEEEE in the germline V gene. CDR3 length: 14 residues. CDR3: CASSFFGGSYEQYF. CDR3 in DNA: TGTGCCAGCAGCTTTTTCGGAGGATCCTACGAGCAGTACTTC.

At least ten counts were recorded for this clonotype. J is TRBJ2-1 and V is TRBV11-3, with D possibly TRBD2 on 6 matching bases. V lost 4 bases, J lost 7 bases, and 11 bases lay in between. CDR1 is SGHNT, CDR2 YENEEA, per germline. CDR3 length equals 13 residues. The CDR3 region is CASSSTRRNEQFF. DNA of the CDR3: TGTGCCAGCAGCTCGACTAGACGTAATGAGCAGTTCTTC.

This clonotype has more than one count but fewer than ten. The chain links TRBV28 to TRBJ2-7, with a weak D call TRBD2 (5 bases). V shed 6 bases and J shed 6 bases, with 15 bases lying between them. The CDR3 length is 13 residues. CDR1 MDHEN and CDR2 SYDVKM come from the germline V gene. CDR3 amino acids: CASSRGPLVEQYF. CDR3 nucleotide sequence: TGTGCCAGCAGCCGAGGGCCTCTGGTCGAGCAGTACTTC.

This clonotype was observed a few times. This CDR3 reads CAISAGEIYEQYF. The CDR3 nucleotides are TGTGCCATCAGTGCGGGGGAGATCTACGAGCAGTACTTC. The rearrangement joins TRBV10-3 to TRBJ2-7, with D perhaps TRBD2 (6 bases). CDR3 size: 13 residues. With 4 bases removed from V and 3 bases from J, the gap between germline ends came to 10 bases. Germline CDR1 reads ENHRY; CDR2 reads SYGVKD.

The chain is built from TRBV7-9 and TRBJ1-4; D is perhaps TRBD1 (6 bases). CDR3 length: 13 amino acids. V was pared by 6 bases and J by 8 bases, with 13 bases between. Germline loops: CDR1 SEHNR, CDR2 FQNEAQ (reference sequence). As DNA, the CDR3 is TGTGCCAGCAGGCCCGACAGGCCCGAAAAACTGTTTTTT. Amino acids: CASRPDRPEKLFF.

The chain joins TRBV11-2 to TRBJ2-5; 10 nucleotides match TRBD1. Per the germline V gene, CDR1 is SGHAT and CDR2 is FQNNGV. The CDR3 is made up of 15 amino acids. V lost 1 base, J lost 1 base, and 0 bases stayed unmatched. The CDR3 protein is CASSLGDRGQETQYF. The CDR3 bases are TGTGCCAGCAGCTTAGGGGACAGGGGCCAAGAGACCCAGTACTTC.

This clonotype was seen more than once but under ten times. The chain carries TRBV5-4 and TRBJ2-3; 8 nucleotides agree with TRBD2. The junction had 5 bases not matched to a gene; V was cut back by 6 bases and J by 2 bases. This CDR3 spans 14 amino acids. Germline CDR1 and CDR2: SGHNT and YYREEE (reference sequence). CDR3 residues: CASNGRGDTDTQYF. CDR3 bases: TGTGCCAGCAATGGGCGGGGGGACACAGATACGCAGTATTTT.

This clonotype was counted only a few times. The CDR3, as DNA: TGTGCCAGCAGCTGGACAGGGCTGACCACAGATACGCAGTATTTT. Its translation: CASSWTGLTTDTQYF. The chain links TRBV7-2 to TRBJ2-3; 8 bases fit TRBD1. V dropped 4 bases and J dropped 2; count of bases not matched to a gene: 5. Germline lookup yields CDR1 SGHTA and CDR2 FQGNSA. This CDR3 comprises 15 residues.

CDR3 loop: CASSLDRGPPDTQYF. The DNA of the CDR3 is TGTGCCAGCAGCTTGGACAGGGGGCCCCCAGATACGCAGTATTTT. This chain joins TRBV7-3 and TRBJ2-3, with 11 bases identical to TRBD1. This CDR3 spans 15 amino acids. V gave up 3 bases and J gave up 4 bases; unmatched junction bases: 3. Germline lookup yields CDR1 SGHTA and CDR2 FQGTGA.

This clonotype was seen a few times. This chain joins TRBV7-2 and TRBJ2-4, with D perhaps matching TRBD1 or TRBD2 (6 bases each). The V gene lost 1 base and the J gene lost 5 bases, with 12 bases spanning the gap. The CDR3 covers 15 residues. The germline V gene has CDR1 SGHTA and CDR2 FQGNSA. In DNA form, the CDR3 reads TGTGCCAGCAGCTTAGTAGGGGGGAACCAAAACATTCAGTACTTC. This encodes CASSLVGGNQNIQYF.

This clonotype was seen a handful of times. CDR3 region: CASSLDGPEAFF. The CDR3 bases are TGTGCCAGCAGCTTGGATGGTCCTGAAGCTTTCTTT. The chain combines TRBV5-6 with TRBJ1-1; D not certain. V was cut by 0 bases and J by 6 bases, with 6 bases left in between. CDR1 and CDR2 (germline): SGHDT, YYEEEE. The CDR3 loop spans 12 amino acids.

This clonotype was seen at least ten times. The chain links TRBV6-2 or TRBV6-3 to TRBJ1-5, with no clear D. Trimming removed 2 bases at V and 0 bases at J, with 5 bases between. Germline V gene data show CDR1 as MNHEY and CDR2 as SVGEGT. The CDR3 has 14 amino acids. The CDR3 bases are TGTGCCAGCAGTTACATTTATAGCAATCAGCCCCAGCATTTT. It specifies CASSYIYSNQPQHF.

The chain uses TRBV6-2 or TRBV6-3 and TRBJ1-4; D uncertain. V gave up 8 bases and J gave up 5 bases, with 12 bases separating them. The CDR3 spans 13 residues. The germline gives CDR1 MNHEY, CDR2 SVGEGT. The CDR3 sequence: CASWASNNEKLFF. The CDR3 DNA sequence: TGTGCCAGCTGGGCATCCAACAATGAAAAACTGTTTTTT.

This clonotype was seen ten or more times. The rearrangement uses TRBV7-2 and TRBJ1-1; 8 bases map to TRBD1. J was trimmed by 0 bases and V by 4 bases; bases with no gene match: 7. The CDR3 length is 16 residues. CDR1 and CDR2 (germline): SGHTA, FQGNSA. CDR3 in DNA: TGTGCCAGCAGCTCTGACAGGGGCGAAATGAACACTGAAGCTTTCTTT. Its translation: CASSSDRGEMNTEAFF.

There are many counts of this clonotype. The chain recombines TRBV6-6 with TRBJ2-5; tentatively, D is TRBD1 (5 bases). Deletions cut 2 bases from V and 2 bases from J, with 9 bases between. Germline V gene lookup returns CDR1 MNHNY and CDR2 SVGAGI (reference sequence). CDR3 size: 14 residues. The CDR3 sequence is CASSYRQSQETQYF. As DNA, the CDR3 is TGTGCCAGCAGTTACCGACAGTCACAAGAGACCCAGTACTTC.

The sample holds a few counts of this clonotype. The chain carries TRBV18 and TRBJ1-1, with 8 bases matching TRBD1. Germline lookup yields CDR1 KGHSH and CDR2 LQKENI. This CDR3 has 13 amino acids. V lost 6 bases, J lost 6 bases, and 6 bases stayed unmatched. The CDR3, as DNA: TGTGCCAGCTCCCCCGGACAGGGCCCTGAAGCTTTCTTT. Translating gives CASSPGQGPEAFF. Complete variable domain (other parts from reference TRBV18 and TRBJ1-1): NAGVMQNPRHLVRRRGQEARLRCSPMKGHSHVYWYRQLPEEGLKFMVYLQKENIIDESGMPKERFSAEFPKEGPSILRIQQVVRGDSAAYFCASSPGQGPEAFFGQGTRLTVV.

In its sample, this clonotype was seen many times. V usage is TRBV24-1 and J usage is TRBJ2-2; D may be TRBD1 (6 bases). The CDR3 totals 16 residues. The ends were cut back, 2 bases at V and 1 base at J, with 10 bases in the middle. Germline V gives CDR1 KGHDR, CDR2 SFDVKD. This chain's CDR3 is CATSDSWTENTGELFF. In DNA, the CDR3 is TGTGCCACCAGTGATTCCTGGACAGAGAACACCGGGGAGCTGTTTTTT.

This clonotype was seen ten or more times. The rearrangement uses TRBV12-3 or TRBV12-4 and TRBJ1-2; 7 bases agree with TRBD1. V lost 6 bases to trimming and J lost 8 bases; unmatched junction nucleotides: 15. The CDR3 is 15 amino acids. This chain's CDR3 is CASSLSPETGIGYTF. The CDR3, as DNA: TGTGCCAGCAGCCTTAGCCCCGAGACAGGGATAGGCTACACCTTC.

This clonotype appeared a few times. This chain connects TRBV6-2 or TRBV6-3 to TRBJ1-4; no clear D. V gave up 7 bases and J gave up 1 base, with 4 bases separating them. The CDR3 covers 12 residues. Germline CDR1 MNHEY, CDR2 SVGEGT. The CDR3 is CASTGTNEKLFF. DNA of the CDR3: TGTGCCAGCACGGGAACTAATGAAAAACTGTTTTTT.

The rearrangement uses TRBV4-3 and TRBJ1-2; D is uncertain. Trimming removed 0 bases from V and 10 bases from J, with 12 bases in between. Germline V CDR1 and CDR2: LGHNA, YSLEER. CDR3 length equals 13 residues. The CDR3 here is CASSQEASRTYTF. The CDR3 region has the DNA TGCGCCAGCAGCCAAGAGGCGAGCAGAACCTACACCTTC.

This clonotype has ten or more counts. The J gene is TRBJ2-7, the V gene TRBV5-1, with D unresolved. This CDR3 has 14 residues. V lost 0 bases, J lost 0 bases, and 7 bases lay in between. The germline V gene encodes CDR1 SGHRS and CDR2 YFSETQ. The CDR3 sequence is CASSLDVLSYEQYF. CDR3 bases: TGCGCCAGCAGCTTGGACGTACTCTCCTACGAGCAGTACTTC.

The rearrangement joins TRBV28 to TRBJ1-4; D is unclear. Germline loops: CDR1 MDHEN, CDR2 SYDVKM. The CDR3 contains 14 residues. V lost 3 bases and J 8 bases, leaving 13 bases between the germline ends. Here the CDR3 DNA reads TGTGCCAGCAGTTTCTACGGGGAGAGAGAAAAACTGTTTTTT. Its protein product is CASSFYGEREKLFF.

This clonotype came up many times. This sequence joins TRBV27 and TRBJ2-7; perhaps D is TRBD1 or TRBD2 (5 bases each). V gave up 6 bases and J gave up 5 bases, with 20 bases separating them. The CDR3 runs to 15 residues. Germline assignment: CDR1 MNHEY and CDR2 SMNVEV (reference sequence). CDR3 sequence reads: CASSLGDPRGNEQYF. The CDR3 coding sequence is TGTGCCAGCAGCCTGGGGGACCCTCGGGGTAACGAGCAGTACTTC.

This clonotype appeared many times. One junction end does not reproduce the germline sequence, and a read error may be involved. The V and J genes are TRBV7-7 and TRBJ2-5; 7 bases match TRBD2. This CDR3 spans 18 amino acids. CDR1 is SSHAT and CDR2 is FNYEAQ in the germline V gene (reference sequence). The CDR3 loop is CASSFMAHRSGVQETQYF. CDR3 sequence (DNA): TGTGCTAGCAGCTTTATGGCGCACCGGAGCGGGGTCCAAGAGACCCAGTACTTC. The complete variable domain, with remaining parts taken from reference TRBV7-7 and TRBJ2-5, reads GAGVSQSPRYKVTKRGQDVTLRCDPISSHATLYWYQQALGQGPEFLTYFNYEAQPDKSGLPSDRFSAERPEGSISTLTIQRTEQRDSAMYRCASSFMAHRSGVQETQYFGPGTRLLVL.

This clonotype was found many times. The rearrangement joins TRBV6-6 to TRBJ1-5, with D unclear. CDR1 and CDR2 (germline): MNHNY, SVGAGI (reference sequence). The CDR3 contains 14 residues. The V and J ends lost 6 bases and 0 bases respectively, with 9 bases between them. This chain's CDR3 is CASRTTDSNQPQHF. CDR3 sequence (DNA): TGTGCCAGCAGGACGACGGATAGCAATCAGCCCCAGCATTTT.

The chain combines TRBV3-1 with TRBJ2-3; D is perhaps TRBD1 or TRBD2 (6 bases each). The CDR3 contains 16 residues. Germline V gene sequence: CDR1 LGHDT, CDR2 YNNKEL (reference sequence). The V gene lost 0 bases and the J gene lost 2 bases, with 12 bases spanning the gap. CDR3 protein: CASSQDPGAFTDTQYF. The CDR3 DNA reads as TGTGCCAGCAGCCAAGATCCGGGGGCCTTCACAGATACGCAGTATTTT.

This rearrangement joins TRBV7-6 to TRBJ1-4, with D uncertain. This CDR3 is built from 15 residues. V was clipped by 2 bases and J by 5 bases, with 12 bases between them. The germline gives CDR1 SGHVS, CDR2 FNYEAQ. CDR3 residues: CASSLSRSSNEKLFF. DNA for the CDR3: TGTGCCAGCAGCTTAAGTCGGAGTTCCAATGAAAAACTGTTTTTT. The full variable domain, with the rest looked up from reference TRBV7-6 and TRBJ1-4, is GAGVSQSPRYKVTKRGQDVALRCDPISGHVSLYWYRQALGQGPEFLTYFNYEAQQDKSGLPNDRFSAERPEGSISTLTIQRTEQRDSAMYRCASSLSRSSNEKLFFGSGTQLSVL.

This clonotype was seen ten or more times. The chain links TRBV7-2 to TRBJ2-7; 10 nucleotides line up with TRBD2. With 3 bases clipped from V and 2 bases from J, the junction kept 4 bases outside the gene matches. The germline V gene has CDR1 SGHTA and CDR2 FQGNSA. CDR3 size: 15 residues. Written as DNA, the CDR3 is TGTGCCAGCAGCTTTTTAGGACTAGCGGCCTACGAGCAGTACTTC. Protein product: CASSFLGLAAYEQYF.